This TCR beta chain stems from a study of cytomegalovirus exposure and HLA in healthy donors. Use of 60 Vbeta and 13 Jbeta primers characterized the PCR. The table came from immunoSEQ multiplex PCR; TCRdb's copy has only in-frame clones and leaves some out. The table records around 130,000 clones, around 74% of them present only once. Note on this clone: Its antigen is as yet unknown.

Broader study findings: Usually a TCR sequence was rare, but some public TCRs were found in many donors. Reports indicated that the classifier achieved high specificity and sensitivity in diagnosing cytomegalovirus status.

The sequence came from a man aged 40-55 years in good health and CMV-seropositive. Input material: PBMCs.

The CDR3 DNA is TGTGCCAGCAGCGAGAGCGGGAGCACAAATAATGAGCAGTTCTTC. Amino acid sequence: CASSESGSTNNEQFF. The chain links TRBV9 to TRBJ2-1; 8 nucleotides agree with TRBD2. The V segment lost 3 bases and the J segment 7 bases; nucleotides outside the gene matches: 9. The CDR3 is made up of 15 amino acids. The germline CDR1 and CDR2 sequences are SGDLS and YYNGEE.